Sequencing of this T cell receptor beta chain was carried out in a study of T cells of healthy individuals. V dropped 4 bases and J dropped 4; count of bases not matched to a gene: 10. Germline loops: CDR1 DFQATT, CDR2 SNEGSKA (reference sequence). The CDR3 sequence is 14 residues long. This clonotype has at least ten counts. MiXCR, run by TCRdb on the 5' RACE reads, gives a single entry per CDR3 protein. The sample holds some 82,000 distinct CDR3 sequences; about 4.8% are singletons and the top ten take approximately 8%. The receptor was isolated from a female donor in good health. V usage is TRBV20-1 and J usage is TRBJ2-7, with 7 bases identical to TRBD1. The CDR3 spells CSAKTGTAFYEQYF. CDR3 DNA sequence: TGCAGTGCTAAGACCGGGACAGCTTTTTACGAGCAGTACTTC.